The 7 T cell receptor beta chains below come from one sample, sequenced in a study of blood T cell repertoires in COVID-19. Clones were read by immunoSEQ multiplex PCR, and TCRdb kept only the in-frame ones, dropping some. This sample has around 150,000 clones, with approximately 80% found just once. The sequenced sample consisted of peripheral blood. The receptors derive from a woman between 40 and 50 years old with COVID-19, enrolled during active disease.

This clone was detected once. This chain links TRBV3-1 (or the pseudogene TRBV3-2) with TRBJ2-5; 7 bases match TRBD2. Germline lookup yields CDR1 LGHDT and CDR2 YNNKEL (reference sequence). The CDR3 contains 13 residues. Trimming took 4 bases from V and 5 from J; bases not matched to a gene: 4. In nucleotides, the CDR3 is TGTGCCAGCAGCCCGAGAGCGGGGGAGACCCAGTACTTC. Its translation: CASSPRAGETQYF.

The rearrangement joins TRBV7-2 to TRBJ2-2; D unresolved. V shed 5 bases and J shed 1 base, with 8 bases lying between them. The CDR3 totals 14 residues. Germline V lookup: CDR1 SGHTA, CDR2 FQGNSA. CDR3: CASSLSGNTGELFF. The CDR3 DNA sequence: TGTGCCAGCAGCCTCTCCGGGAACACCGGGGAGCTGTTTTTT.

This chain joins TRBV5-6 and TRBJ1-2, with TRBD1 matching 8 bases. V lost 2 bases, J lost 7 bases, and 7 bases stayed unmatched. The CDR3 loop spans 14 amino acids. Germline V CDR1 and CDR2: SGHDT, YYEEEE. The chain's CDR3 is CASSLTRTGFGYTF. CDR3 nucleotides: TGTGCCAGCAGCTTAACCAGGACAGGGTTTGGCTACACCTTC.

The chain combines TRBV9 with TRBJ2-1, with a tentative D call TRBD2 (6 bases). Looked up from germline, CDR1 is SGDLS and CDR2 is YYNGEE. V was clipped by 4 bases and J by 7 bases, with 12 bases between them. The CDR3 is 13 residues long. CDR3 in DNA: TGTGCCAGCAGCCGGGAGATGTATAATGAGCAGTTCTTC. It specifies CASSREMYNEQFF.

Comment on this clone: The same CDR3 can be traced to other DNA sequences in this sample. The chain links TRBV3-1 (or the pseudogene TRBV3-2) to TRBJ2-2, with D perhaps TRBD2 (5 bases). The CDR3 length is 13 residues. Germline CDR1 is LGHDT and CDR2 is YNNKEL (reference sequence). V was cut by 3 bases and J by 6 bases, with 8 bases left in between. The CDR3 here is CASSQAGPGELFF. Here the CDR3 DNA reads TGTGCCAGCAGCCAGGCGGGCCCCGGGGAGCTGTTTTTT.

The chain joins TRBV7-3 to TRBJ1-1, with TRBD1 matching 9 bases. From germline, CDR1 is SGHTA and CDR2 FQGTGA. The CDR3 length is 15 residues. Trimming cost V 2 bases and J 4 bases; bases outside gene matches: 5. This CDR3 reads CASSLETGGSTEAFF. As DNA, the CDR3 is TGTGCCAGCAGCTTAGAGACAGGGGGAAGCACTGAAGCTTTCTTT.

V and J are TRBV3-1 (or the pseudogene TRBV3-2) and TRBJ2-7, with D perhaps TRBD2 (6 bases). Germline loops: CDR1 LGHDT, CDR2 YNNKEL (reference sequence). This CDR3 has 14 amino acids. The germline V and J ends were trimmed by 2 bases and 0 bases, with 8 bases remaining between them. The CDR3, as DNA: TGTGCCAGCAGCCAACTAGCGAACTCCTACGAGCAGTACTTC. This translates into CASSQLANSYEQYF.